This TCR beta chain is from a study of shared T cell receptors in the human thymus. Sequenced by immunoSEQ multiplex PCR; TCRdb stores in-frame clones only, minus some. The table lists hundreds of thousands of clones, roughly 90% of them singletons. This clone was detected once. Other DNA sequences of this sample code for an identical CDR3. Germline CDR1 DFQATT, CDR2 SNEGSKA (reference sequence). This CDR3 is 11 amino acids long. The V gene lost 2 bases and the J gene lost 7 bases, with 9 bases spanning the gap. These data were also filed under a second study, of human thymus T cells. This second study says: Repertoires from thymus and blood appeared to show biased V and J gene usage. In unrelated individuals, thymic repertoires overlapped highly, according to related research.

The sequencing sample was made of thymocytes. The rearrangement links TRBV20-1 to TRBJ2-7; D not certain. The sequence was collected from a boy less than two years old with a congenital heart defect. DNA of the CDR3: TGCAGTGCTAGACCCCGAGGAGAGCAGTACTTC. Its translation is CSARPRGEQYF.